This note documents a single TCR beta chain sequence. Its binding antigen is unknown. Nothing much larger sits one base from this clone, and base qualities are not available. This sample is part of a study of T-cell reconstitution after alpha-beta-depleted transplantation in children listed by TCRdb under 2016. General notes on the study: Using TCR repertoire profiling, the study quantitatively followed how T-cell immune reconstitution unfolded in children after TCRalphabeta/CD19-depleted allogeneic hematopoietic cell transplantation. Paper-wide results and their limitations: About two months after transplant, the apparently early recovery of alphabetaT-cell counts reportedly depended on just several hundred clones that had expanded rapidly and came from non-depleted graft cells. In some patients, high TCRbeta diversity at day 60 was attributed to recipient T cells and intrathymic progenitors that had survived conditioning. Over subsequent months, a decline in hyperexpanded clone frequencies was noted, and after one year, T-cell counts and TCRbeta diversity were mostly ascribed to newly produced T cells.

Trimming costs V 5 bases and J 2 bases, and their ends lie 11 bases apart. CDR3 length: 14 amino acids, cysteine to phenylalanine. Kept here is only the CDR3 DNA, which spans 42 bases and is read in frame from base 1. The treatment or condition label, as the study defines it: allogeneic hematopoietic cell transplantation with graft depleted of TCRalphabeta T cells and CD19 B cells. The transplant recipients were children given TCRalphabeta/CD19-depleted allogeneic hematopoietic cell grafts. Libraries came from PCR. The sequencer was an Illumina HiSeq 2500. TCR library preparation used molecular barcoding, with unique molecular identifiers applied to normalize quantification of the TCRbeta repertoire. The public reads were reanalyzed by TCRdb: fastp trimming at Q25, MiXCR alignment, in-frame beta chains only. Rows matching on CDR3 protein sequence are summarized as one entry with the most common DNA and genes. For this sample the table gives fewer than 700,000 distinct CDR3 sequences, of which roughly 23% were detected only once. The ten largest clones add up to 13% to 15% of the sample.

The source of this sequence is a boy under three years old who had a stem cell transplant for acute myeloid leukemia, so the T cells may come from the graft donor. The rearranged segments are TRBV12-3 or TRBV12-4 and TRBJ2-3, with the D gene not clear enough to name. Material: PBMCs, mostly from graft donor cells, obtained 360 days after TCRalphabeta/CD19-depleted stem cell transplant. CDR3 region: CASSHLGTTDTQYF. The DNA sequence follows: TGTGCCAGCAGTCACCTGGGTACCACAGATACGCAGTATTTT.